This is a list of T cell receptor beta chains from one sample in a study of shared clonotypes between healthy human individuals. Data came from immunoSEQ multiplex PCR; TCRdb stores just in-frame clones and leaves some out. The sample yields about 2.4 million clones, more than 85% seen once. Sequenced material: naive CD4+ T cells from PBMCs. The receptors were sampled from a man between 18 and 35 years old in good health. Some clones in this sample may be carry-over from other donors' samples. Each CDR3 is given with its conserved first and last residue. The order of the fields is V gene, D gene, clone size, J gene, CDR3 protein, CDR3 DNA. A D gene is named only where the DNA matches it firmly. Not all rows give a size; the values are once, few, many and, for expanded clones, a class.

TRBV28	TRBD2	.	TRBJ2-5	CASSLRLAGGPKETQYF	TGTGCCAGCAGTTTGAGACTAGCGGGAGGGCCCAAGGAGACCCAGTACTTC
TRBV7-9	.	.	TRBJ1-3	CASSSRGTGGNTIYF	TGTGCCAGCAGCTCCCGCGGAACGGGTGGAAACACCATATATTTT
TRBV5-4	.	.	TRBJ2-7	CASSRRSSYEQYF	TGTGCCAGCAGCCGCCGCAGCTCCTACGAGCAGTACTTC
TRBV5-8	TRBD1	.	TRBJ1-5	CASSPHDRGRDQPQHF	TGTGCCAGCAGCCCGCATGACAGGGGAAGAGATCAGCCCCAGCATTTT
TRBV6-5	.	once	TRBJ2-2	CASSYTGTGELFF	TGTGCCAGCAGTTACACGGGCACCGGGGAGCTGTTTTTT
TRBV9	TRBD1	.	TRBJ2-5	CASSQAPGQGETQYF	TGTGCCAGCAGCCAAGCGCCGGGACAGGGAGAGACCCAGTACTTC
TRBV5-1	.	.	TRBJ2-1	CASSLAVGDEQFF	TGCGCCAGCAGCTTGGCCGTTGGCGATGAGCAGTTCTTC
TRBV7-2	.	.	TRBJ1-5	CASSSAGITGNQPQHF	TGTGCCAGCAGCTCGGCAGGGATTACGGGCAATCAGCCCCAGCATTTT
TRBV19	TRBD1	.	TRBJ1-5	CASSIPGRGPQDQPQHF	TGTGCCAGTAGTATACCTGGCAGGGGGCCCCAGGATCAGCCCCAGCATTTT
TRBV6-6	TRBD1	.	TRBJ1-1	CASSLQGEGTEAFF	TGTGCCAGCAGTTTACAGGGGGAGGGCACTGAAGCTTTCTTT
TRBV7-9	.	.	TRBJ1-3	CASSPFKGLLSGNTIYF	TGTGCCAGCAGCCCGTTTAAGGGGCTCCTCTCTGGAAACACCATATATTTT
TRBV9	.	.	TRBJ1-3	CASSRPTNTIYF	TGTGCCAGCAGCCGACCGACTAACACCATATATTTT
TRBV6-6	TRBD2	.	TRBJ2-7	CASRTPGLASSYEQYF	TGTGCCAGCAGAACACCGGGACTAGCCTCTTCCTACGAGCAGTACTTC
TRBV9	.	.	TRBJ1-4	CASSPQGSLTNEKLFF	TGTGCCAGCAGCCCCCAGGGGAGTCTCACTAATGAAAAACTGTTTTTT
TRBV28	.	.	TRBJ1-4	CASSFLGGNGEKLFF	TGTGCCAGCAGTTTCTTAGGGGGTAACGGTGAAAAACTGTTTTTT
TRBV19	TRBD1	.	TRBJ2-7	CASSTTGTGFYEQYF	TGTGCCAGTAGTACCACCGGGACAGGTTTCTACGAGCAGTACTTC
TRBV28	TRBD2	.	TRBJ2-3	CASNGFGTSGGRLTDTQYF	TGTGCCAGCAATGGTTTTGGGACTAGCGGGGGGAGGTTAACAGATACGCAGTATTTT
TRBV7-9	.	few	TRBJ1-4	CASSPGDGQNEKLFF	TGTGCCAGCAGCCCCGGCGACGGACAGAATGAAAAACTGTTTTTT
TRBV7-2	.	.	TRBJ1-5	CASSLEGLEGQPQHF	TGTGCCAGCAGCTTAGAAGGGCTTGAAGGTCAGCCCCAGCATTTT
TRBV12-2	.	.	TRBJ2-5	CASRLAGVIPGRETQYF	TGTGCAAGTCGCTTAGCAGGTGTAATACCGGGCCGAGAGACCCAGTACTTC
TRBV25-1	TRBD2	.	TRBJ2-7	CASSDGSGGTGHEQYF	TGTGCCAGCAGTGATGGGTCGGGAGGGACGGGTCACGAGCAGTACTTC
TRBV6-5	.	.	TRBJ1-6	CASSYSPGQALHF	TGTGCCAGCAGTTACTCGCCGGGGCAGGCCCTCCACTTT
TRBV29-1	.	.	TRBJ2-7	CSVGGRVKDEQYF	TGCAGCGTTGGGGGCAGGGTTAAGGACGAGCAGTACTTC
TRBV4-1	TRBD1	.	TRBJ2-7	CASSQVGQGNYEQYF	TGCGCCAGCAGCCAAGTGGGACAGGGCAACTACGAGCAGTACTTC
TRBV27	.	.	TRBJ1-1	CASSLVSVVGTEAFF	TGTGCCAGCAGTTTAGTTTCGGTCGTTGGCACTGAAGCTTTCTTT
TRBV7-6	TRBD1	.	TRBJ2-2	CASSSHRDRNTGELFF	TGTGCCAGCAGCTCTCACCGGGACAGGAACACCGGGGAGCTGTTTTTT
TRBV9	TRBD2	.	TRBJ2-3	CASSVVPTSGSGTDTQYF	TGTGCCAGCAGCGTAGTCCCTACTAGCGGGAGTGGCACAGATACGCAGTATTTT
TRBV28	TRBD1	.	TRBJ2-7	CASSFPGQGSYEQYF	TGTGCCAGCAGTTTTCCCGGACAGGGGAGCTACGAGCAGTACTTC
TRBV27	TRBD1	.	TRBJ2-6	CASSPGTGGGGANVLTF	TGTGCCAGCAGTCCCGGGACAGGGGGCGGTGGGGCCAACGTCCTGACTTTC
TRBV14	TRBD2	.	TRBJ2-1	CASSRTSRYNEQFF	TGTGCCAGCAGCCGGACTAGCAGATACAATGAGCAGTTCTTC
TRBV4-1	TRBD1	.	TRBJ2-3	CASSQDGDRGRDTQYF	TGCGCCAGCAGCCAAGACGGGGACAGGGGGCGGGATACGCAGTATTTT
TRBV5-6	.	.	TRBJ1-2	CASSLAAVRYGYTF	TGTGCCAGCAGCTTGGCGGCAGTCAGGTATGGCTACACCTTC
TRBV6-5	.	.	TRBJ1-1	CASSYRRTATRTEAFF	TGTGCCAGCAGTTACCGGCGAACAGCTACGAGAACTGAAGCTTTCTTT
TRBV15	.	.	TRBJ2-3	CATSSTTWYRYTDTQYF	TGTGCCACCAGCAGTACAACTTGGTACCGATACACAGATACGCAGTATTTT
TRBV5-1	TRBD1	.	TRBJ1-2	CASSLSAQGSMSLANYGYTF	TGCGCCAGCAGCTTGTCGGCACAGGGGTCCATGTCTTTAGCTAACTATGGCTACACCTTC
TRBV19	.	.	TRBJ2-7	CASSDLGGLSYEQYF	TGTGCCAGTAGTGATCTGGGGGGGCTTTCCTACGAGCAGTACTTC
TRBV7-3	.	few	TRBJ1-1	CASSLGAYTEAFF	TGTGCCAGCAGCTTAGGAGCTTACACTGAAGCTTTCTTT
TRBV28	.	.	TRBJ2-7	CASSSAGFPLYEQYF	TGTGCCAGCAGTTCAGCAGGGTTCCCCTTGTACGAGCAGTACTTC
TRBV6-6	TRBD1	.	TRBJ2-5	CASSFLQGRQETQYF	TGTGCCAGCAGCTTCCTACAGGGGCGCCAAGAGACCCAGTACTTC
TRBV7-9	TRBD1	.	TRBJ2-7	CASSLGQAFYEQYF	TGTGCCAGCAGCCTGGGACAGGCTTTCTACGAGCAGTACTTC
TRBV5-5	TRBD1	once	TRBJ2-2	CASSPSLGDRASGELFF	TGTGCCAGCAGTCCATCACTAGGGGACAGGGCCTCCGGGGAGCTGTTTTTT
TRBV28	.	.	TRBJ2-7	CASSPPPLGSYEQYF	TGTGCCAGCAGTCCCCCCCCATTAGGGTCCTACGAGCAGTACTTC
TRBV5-4	TRBD1	.	TRBJ1-2	CASSLNRWATGLSGYTF	TGTGCCAGCAGCTTGAATCGGTGGGCGACAGGGTTAAGTGGCTACACCTTC
TRBV18	.	.	TRBJ2-3	CASSPQEDTQYF	TGTGCCAGCTCACCCCAAGAAGATACGCAGTATTTT
TRBV21-1	.	.	TRBJ1-1	CANPTVVGAFF	TGTGCCAACCCGACAGTCGTGGGGGCTTTCTTT
TRBV4-1	TRBD1	.	TRBJ1-2	CASSHPVDREFNYGYTF	TGCGCCAGCAGCCACCCCGTTGACAGGGAGTTTAACTATGGCTACACCTTC
TRBV7-2	.	.	TRBJ1-5	CASSSQGSNQPQHF	TGTGCCAGCAGCTCACAGGGTAGCAATCAGCCCCAGCATTTT
TRBV7-2	.	.	TRBJ1-1	CASSLSAGNTEAFF	TGTGCCAGCAGCTTATCGGCAGGAAACACTGAAGCTTTCTTT
TRBV7-9	.	.	TRBJ1-2	CASSFGTIVRGEGYTF	TGTGCCAGCAGCTTTGGGACAATCGTTCGAGGAGAAGGCTACACCTTC
TRBV9	TRBD2	.	TRBJ2-1	CASSDPSGSDEQFF	TGTGCCAGCAGCGACCCGAGCGGGAGCGATGAGCAGTTCTTC
TRBV7-2	.	.	TRBJ2-7	CASSPPRPGGTNEQYF	TGTGCCAGCAGCCCCCCAAGGCCCGGAGGTACAAACGAGCAGTACTTC
TRBV15	.	.	TRBJ2-5	CATGGTAGGETQYF	TGTGCCACCGGAGGGACAGCCGGGGGGGAGACCCAGTACTTC
TRBV10-3	TRBD2	.	TRBJ2-6	CAISGTSGSTGANVLTF	TGTGCCATCAGTGGGACTAGCGGGAGTACGGGGGCCAACGTCCTGACTTTC
TRBV10-3	TRBD1	.	TRBJ1-2	CAISEGTGGNSTF	TGTGCCATCAGTGAGGGGACAGGGGGGAATAGCACCTTC
TRBV28	.	.	TRBJ1-5	CASSDRWQPQHF	TGTGCCAGCAGTGATCGGTGGCAGCCCCAGCATTTT